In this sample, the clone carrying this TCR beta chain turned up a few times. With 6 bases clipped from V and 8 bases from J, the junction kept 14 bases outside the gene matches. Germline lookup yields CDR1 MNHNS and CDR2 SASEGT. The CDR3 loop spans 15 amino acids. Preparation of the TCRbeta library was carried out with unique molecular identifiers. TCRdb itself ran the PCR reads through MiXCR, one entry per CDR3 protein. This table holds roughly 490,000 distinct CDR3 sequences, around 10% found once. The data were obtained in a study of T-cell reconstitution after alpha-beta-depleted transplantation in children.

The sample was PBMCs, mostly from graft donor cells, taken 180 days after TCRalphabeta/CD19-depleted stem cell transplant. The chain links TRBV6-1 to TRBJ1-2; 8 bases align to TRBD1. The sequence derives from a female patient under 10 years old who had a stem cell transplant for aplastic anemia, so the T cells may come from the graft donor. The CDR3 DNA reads TGTGCCAGCAGCTTCAGGGGGCCTCCCTTTGGCGGCTACACCTTC. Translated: CASSFRGPPFGGYTF.